The clone carrying this TCR beta chain was counted a few times. Its antigen is still unknown. This entry belongs to a study of beta chain features in type 1 diabetes. About the research overall: Age, gender and cell yields were similar between patients and healthy donors. Findings and limits, study-wide: Type 1 diabetes patients showed a moderate but significant shortening of TCRB CDR3s in all four CD4+ subsets.

Expressed TCRB transcripts were sequenced after all isolated RNA was converted to cDNA. Only in-frame clones appear in the TCRdb table, and some are missing; sequencing was by immunoSEQ multiplex PCR. This sample has 150,000 to 180,000 clones; over 7.5% occur once, and the top ten carry 0.65%. Via CD45RO/CCR7/CD25/CD127/CD95/CD27, cells of the CD4+ naive, central memory, regulatory and stem cell-like memory subsets were sorted. All sorted populations exceeded 95% purity. Germline loops: CDR1 SQVTM, CDR2 ANQGSEA. The CDR3 covers 14 residues. Between the trimmed V and J ends, which lost 4 bases and 5 bases, there was a span of 15 bases.

The sequence was collected from a man younger than 35 in good health. The V call is TRBV29-1, the J call TRBJ1-5, with D tentatively TRBD1 (5 bases). Sequences were obtained from central memory CD4+ T cells from blood. The CDR3 region is CSVVIGGADQPQHF. The CDR3 DNA reads TGCAGCGTTGTGATTGGAGGGGCAGATCAGCCCCAGCATTTT.